The 15 T cell receptor beta chains presented below share a single source sample, sequenced in a study of blood T cell repertoires in COVID-19. Generated by immunoSEQ multiplex PCR, the TCRdb table keeps only in-frame clones and is missing some. Altogether several thousand clones are present, 80% being singletons, with the ten largest covering 7% to 9.5%. Sequences were obtained from peripheral blood. The receptors were sampled from a man between 70 and 80 years old with active COVID-19.

The gene calls are TRBV7-8 and TRBJ2-1; 10 bases agree with TRBD2. Trimming at V came to 6 bases and at J to 6 bases, leaving 11 bases not matched to a gene. CDR1 is SGHVS, CDR2 FQNEAQ, per germline. This CDR3 comprises 16 residues. In DNA, the CDR3 is TGTGCCAGCAGTGCGGGGAGCGGGAGGGCAGGCAATGAGCAGTTCTTC. It yields the protein CASSAGSGRAGNEQFF.

The sample holds one count of this clone. The V call is TRBV2, the J call TRBJ2-3; 13 nucleotides align to TRBD2. This CDR3 spans 13 amino acids. The V and J ends lost 7 bases and 14 bases, in that order; junction bases with no gene match: 9. In germline, CDR1 is SNHLY, CDR2 FYNNEI. This CDR3 reads CASKGTSGERGYF. As DNA, the CDR3 is TGTGCCAGCAAAGGGACTAGCGGGGAGCGGGGGTATTTT. Full variable domain (rest looked up from reference TRBV2 and TRBJ2-3): EPEVTQTPSHQVTQMGQEVILRCVPISNHLYFYWYRQILGQKVEFLVSFYNNEISEKSEIFDDQFSVERPDGSNFTLKIRSTKLEDSAMYFCASKGTSGERGYFGPGTRLTVL.

This clone was found a few times. V and J are TRBV3-1 (or the pseudogene TRBV3-2) and TRBJ2-1, with 8 bases identical to TRBD1. The CDR3 length is 14 residues. Germline CDR1 LGHDT, CDR2 YNNKEL (reference sequence). With V trimmed by 4 bases and J by 11 bases, 10 bases remained unmatched. The CDR3 DNA follows: TGTGCCAGCAGCCCCCGGAGGACAGGGACAAAGCAGTTCTTC. Amino acids: CASSPRRTGTKQFF.

The rearrangement joins TRBV25-1 to TRBJ2-1; TRBD1 might be the D (6 bases). The germline V gene has CDR1 MGHDK and CDR2 SYGVNS. This CDR3 comprises 18 residues. Deletions cut 4 bases from V and 3 bases from J, with 22 bases between. The chain's CDR3 is CASSAHPDRDNFYNEQFF. The CDR3 DNA is TGTGCCAGCAGTGCACATCCCGACCGGGACAACTTCTACAATGAGCAGTTCTTC.

The chain recombines TRBV29-1 with TRBJ2-4, with 8 bases identical to TRBD2. Germline CDR1 reads SQVTM; CDR2 reads ANQGSEA. The CDR3 has 12 residues. The J segment lost 9 bases and the V segment lost 3 bases, leaving 4 bases of the junction unmatched. The CDR3: CSVDAGGGIQYF. The DNA of the CDR3 is TGCAGCGTTGACGCGGGAGGAGGCATTCAGTACTTC.

The chain employs TRBV6-2 or TRBV6-3 and TRBJ2-2, with a weak D call TRBD1 (5 bases). V was clipped by 6 bases and J by 4 bases, with 18 bases between them. The length of the CDR3 is 16 residues. Germline-derived CDR1 and CDR2 are MNHEY and SVGEGT. The CDR3 spells CASSMDTTGGTGELFF. DNA for the CDR3: TGTGCCAGCAGCATGGACACAACCGGTGGCACCGGGGAGCTGTTTTTT.

The chain carries TRBV6-6 and TRBJ1-2; 7 nucleotides align to TRBD1. The J segment lost 4 bases and the V segment lost 5 bases, leaving 4 bases of the junction unmatched. The CDR3 covers 13 residues. Germline V gives CDR1 MNHNY, CDR2 SVGAGI (reference sequence). CDR3 amino acids: CASSPDRIYGYTF. The CDR3 DNA follows: TGTGCCAGCAGTCCGGACAGGATCTATGGCTACACCTTC.

V and J are TRBV7-9 and TRBJ2-7, with TRBD1 identical over 10 bases. The germline V gene has CDR1 SEHNR and CDR2 FQNEAQ (reference sequence). After removal of 6 bases from V and 5 bases from J, the junction contained 10 bases not matched to a gene. The CDR3 sequence is 15 residues long. CDR3 sequence (DNA): TGTGCCAGCAGTCCCAGGACAGGGGGGAGCGACGAGCAGTACTTC. It translates to CASSPRTGGSDEQYF. The whole variable domain, filled in from reference TRBV7-9 and TRBJ2-7, reads DTGVSQNPRHKITKRGQNVTFRCDPISEHNRLYWYRQTLGQGPEFLTYFQNEAQLEKSRLLSDRFSAERPKGSFSTLEIQRTEQGDSAMYLCASSPRTGGSDEQYFGPGTRLTVT.

The J gene is TRBJ2-2, the V gene TRBV6-5, with D uncertain. Germline loops: CDR1 MNHEY, CDR2 SVGAGI. The length of the CDR3 is 13 residues. Trimming removed 6 bases at V and 12 bases at J, with 17 bases between. This CDR3 is CASRDSAQLKLFF. Here the CDR3 DNA reads TGTGCCAGCAGAGACTCCGCTCAATTAAAGCTGTTTTTT.

The table lists this clone with a few counts. V is TRBV5-4 and J is TRBJ2-3, with D unresolved. The CDR3 contains 13 residues. Looked up from germline, CDR1 is SGHNT and CDR2 is YYREEE (reference sequence). V lost 4 bases and J 7 bases, leaving 13 bases between the germline ends. The CDR3 nucleotides are TGTGCCAGCAGCGAGGTTAATACTCATACGCAGTATTTT. Amino acids: CASSEVNTHTQYF.

This sequence joins TRBV4-3 and TRBJ2-2; D ambiguous. This CDR3 contains 14 residues. The germline V gene has CDR1 LGHNA and CDR2 YSLEER. Trimming cost V 3 bases and J 8 bases, with 13 bases left between them. This chain's CDR3 is CASSQLGSRGELFF. The CDR3 nucleotides are TGCGCCAGCAGCCAGTTAGGATCGAGGGGGGAGCTGTTTTTT.

This chain uses TRBV18 with TRBJ1-5; D remains ambiguous. Germline assignment: CDR1 KGHSH and CDR2 LQKENI. V dropped 3 bases and J dropped 1 base, with 4 bases sitting between them. The CDR3 sequence is 13 residues long. The CDR3 sequence: CASSPSSNQPQHF. The CDR3 region has the DNA TGTGCCAGCTCACCCTCCAGCAATCAGCCCCAGCATTTT.

The CDR3 DNA is TGTGCCAGCAGCCCCTCGGTACTAGCTTACAATGAGCAGTTCTTC. Protein: CASSPSVLAYNEQFF. The chain joins TRBV11-3 to TRBJ2-1; D may be TRBD2 (6 bases). The germline gives CDR1 SGHNT, CDR2 YENEEA. V lost 5 bases, J lost 4 bases, and 15 bases lay in between. CDR3 length: 15 residues.

This chain uses TRBV28 with TRBJ2-1, with 8 bases aligning to TRBD1. The CDR3 has 14 amino acids. Germline V gene sequence: CDR1 MDHEN, CDR2 SYDVKM. Trimming took 5 bases from V and 3 from J; bases not matched to a gene: 3. CDR3 DNA: TGTGCCAGCAGTAGAACAGGGGGCTACAATGAGCAGTTCTTC. Protein sequence: CASSRTGGYNEQFF.

The V call is TRBV19, the J call TRBJ2-5; D ambiguous. Trimming cost V 7 bases and J 5 bases, with 8 bases left between them. This CDR3 comprises 11 residues. Germline V CDR1 and CDR2: LNHDA, SQIVND (reference sequence). CDR3 residues: CASIAVETQYF. As DNA, the CDR3 is TGTGCCAGTATAGCTGTTGAGACCCAGTACTTC.